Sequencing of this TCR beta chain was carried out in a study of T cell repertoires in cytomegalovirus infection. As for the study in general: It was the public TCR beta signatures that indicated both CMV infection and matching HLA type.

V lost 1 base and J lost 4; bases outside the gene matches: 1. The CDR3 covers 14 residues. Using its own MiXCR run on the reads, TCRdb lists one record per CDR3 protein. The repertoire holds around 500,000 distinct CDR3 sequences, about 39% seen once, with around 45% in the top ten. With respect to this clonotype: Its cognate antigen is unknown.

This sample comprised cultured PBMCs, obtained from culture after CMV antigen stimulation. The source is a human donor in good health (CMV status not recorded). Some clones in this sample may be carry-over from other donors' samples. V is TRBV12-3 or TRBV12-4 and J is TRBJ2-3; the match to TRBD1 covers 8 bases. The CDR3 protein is CASSLGTGPDTQYF. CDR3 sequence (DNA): TGTGCCAGCAGTTTAGGGACAGGGCCAGATACGCAGTATTTT.